The rows below give T cell receptor beta chains drawn from one sample of a study of blood T cell repertoires in COVID-19. Clones were read by immunoSEQ multiplex PCR, and TCRdb kept only the in-frame ones, dropping some. Of more than 400,000 clones in the sample, about nine tenths were seen once. Sequencing was carried out using PBMCs or T cells enriched from blood (not recorded which). The receptors were sampled from a woman under 30 who had recovered from COVID-19. The CDR3 runs from the conserved cysteine through the conserved F or W. D genes are given only for firm matches. Part of the rows lack a size; the others show once, few, many or a class for expanded clones.

TRBV28	TRBJ1-2	15	-	-	TGTGCCAGCAGTTTGATTTCAAGGGAGGCCTATGGCTACACCTTC	CASSLISREAYGYTF
TRBV6-6	TRBJ2-4	13	-	-	TGTGCCAGCAGTTACAACAGAGAAAACATTCAGTACTTC	CASSYNRENIQYF
TRBV6-1	TRBJ2-6	18	-	-	TGTGCCAGCAGTGCCTTGGAGACTGCAAGCTCTGGGGCCAACGTCCTGACTTTC	CASSALETASSGANVLTF
TRBV10-3	TRBJ1-1	13	-	TRBD1	TGTGCCATCAAGGGGGCAAGGGGCACTGAAGCTTTCTTT	CAIKGARGTEAFF
TRBV18	TRBJ1-1	14	-	-	TGTGCCAGCTCACCACCGGTAGGGGACACTGAAGCTTTCTTT	CASSPPVGDTEAFF
TRBV24-1	TRBJ2-2	16	once	TRBD1	TGTGCCACCAGTGAGCACAGGGGAAGAAGGGCCGGGGAGCTGTTTTTT	CATSEHRGRRAGELFF
TRBV19	TRBJ2-7	13	-	TRBD1	TGTGCCAGTAGTGACAGGGGTAGCTACGAGCAGTACTTC	CASSDRGSYEQYF
TRBV19	TRBJ2-2	15	-	-	TGTGCCAGTAGTATAGATCTCTCTAGTTTCGGGGAGCTGTTTTTT	CASSIDLSSFGELFF
TRBV21-1	TRBJ2-5	20	-	-	TGTGCCAGCAGCAAAGCGTGTTTTTCGGTGACTAGTTGGTGGGGAGAGACCCAGTACTTC	CASSKACFSVTSWWGETQYF
TRBV19	TRBJ1-5	17	-	TRBD1	TGTGCCAGCAAAGGGACAGGCCCCGGTGGTAACAATCAGCCCCAGCATTTT	CASKGTGPGGNNQPQHF
TRBV2	TRBJ2-1	15	-	TRBD1	TGTGCCAGCAGCGGGACAGGGGGCCTCTCCAATGAGCAGTTCTTC	CASSGTGGLSNEQFF
TRBV5-1	TRBJ2-1	12	-	-	TGCGCCAGCAGCGGAACTAGCAATGAGCAGTTCTTC	CASSGTSNEQFF
TRBV19	TRBJ1-2	11	-	-	TGTGCCAGTAGTAACACATATGGCTACACCTTC	CASSNTYGYTF
TRBV7-3	TRBJ1-1	13	-	-	TGTGCCAGCAGCTTAACGTGGCGGACTGAAGCTTTCTTT	CASSLTWRTEAFF
TRBV5-1	TRBJ2-7	11	-	-	TGCGCCAGCAGCTTAGGCGGAGAGCAGTACTTC	CASSLGGEQYF
TRBV3-1/TRBV3-2	TRBJ2-2	14	-	TRBD1	TGTGCCAGCAGCATGGGACAGGGGGCAGGTTTGGTGTTTTTT	CASSMGQGAGLVFF
TRBV28	TRBJ2-5	14	-	-	TGTGCCAGCAGTTCTCAACAGACAAGAGACACCCAGTACTTC	CASSSQQTRDTQYF
TRBV5-1	TRBJ2-1	15	-	TRBD2	TGCGCCAGCAGCTTAGAAGCGGGACTATACAATGAGCAGTTCTTC	CASSLEAGLYNEQFF
TRBV6-5	TRBJ2-1	14	-	TRBD1	TGTGCCAGCAGCAGACAGGGTTTCTACAATGAGCAGTTCTTC	CASSRQGFYNEQFF
TRBV6-5	TRBJ1-5	14	-	-	TGTGCCAGCACCCTGGGCAGGGATAGTCAGCCCCAGCATTTT	CASTLGRDSQPQHF
TRBV6-5	TRBJ2-7	16	-	-	TGTGCCAGCAGTTTTAAACCTCAGGGAAGGGGCGACGAGCAGTACTTC	CASSFKPQGRGDEQYF
TRBV3-1/TRBV3-2	TRBJ2-5	15	-	TRBD2	TGTGCCAGCAGCCAATCGCGGGGGGGCCGGGAGACCCAGTACTTC	CASSQSRGGRETQYF
TRBV11-2	TRBJ2-3	16	-	TRBD2	TGTGCCAGCAGCCGGACTAGCGGGGTGAACACAGATACGCAGTATTTT	CASSRTSGVNTDTQYF
TRBV7-9	TRBJ1-1	15	-	-	TGTGCCAGCAGCTTTGGAGCCTACTCTTCTTCTGAAGCTTTCTTT	CASSFGAYSSSEAFF
TRBV21-1	TRBJ2-7	11	-	-	TGTGCCAGCAGCATATCGTACGAGCAGTACTTC	CASSISYEQYF
TRBV12-5	TRBJ1-5	13	-	-	TGTGCTAGTGGTTTGTCGGTCGGTCAGCCCCAGCATTTT	CASGLSVGQPQHF
TRBV7-9	TRBJ1-1	17	once	TRBD1	TGTGCCAGCAGCTCCCGGGACAGGGGTTTAGGGAACACTGAAGCTTTCTTT	CASSSRDRGLGNTEAFF
TRBV30	TRBJ1-4	14	-	-	TGTGCCTGGAGTGTGAGCAGGGCGGGGGAAAAACTGTTTTTT	CAWSVSRAGEKLFF
TRBV7-2	TRBJ1-2	15	-	-	TGTGCCAGCAGCTTAATGAGAGGAACTAACTATGGCTACACCTTC	CASSLMRGTNYGYTF
TRBV19	TRBJ1-2	14	-	-	TGTGCCAGTAGTATCAAGGCGGGGTCGGGCGGCTACACCTTC	CASSIKAGSGGYTF
TRBV3-1/TRBV3-2	TRBJ2-3	17	-	TRBD2	TGTGCCAGCAGCCAATTTATCGGCGGGGGAGGCACAGATACGCAGTATTTT	CASSQFIGGGGTDTQYF
TRBV7-8	TRBJ2-1	14	-	-	TGTGCCAGCAGCCGAGAGTTACAGGTGAGAAGGCAGTTCTTC	CASSRELQVRRQFF
TRBV4-1	TRBJ1-5	14	-	-	TGCGCCAGCGGAATGGTCAGGGGTAATCAGCCCCAGCATTTT	CASGMVRGNQPQHF
TRBV6-5	TRBJ2-3	13	-	-	TGTGCCAGCAGTTACTCTCGGGAAGATACGCAGTATTTT	CASSYSREDTQYF
TRBV28	TRBJ1-1	11	-	-	TGTGCCAGCAGTTCCGACCCGGGAGCTTTCTTT	CASSSDPGAFF
TRBV12-3/TRBV12-4	TRBJ1-6	13	once	-	TGTGCCAGCAGCCCCTATCAGGGGAGCGCCCTCCACTTT	CASSPYQGSALHF
TRBV28	TRBJ1-1	15	once	-	TGTGCCAGCAGATTAGCAGGGGTGACGAACACTGAAGCTTTCTTT	CASRLAGVTNTEAFF
TRBV2	TRBJ1-1	14	once	-	TGTGCCAGCAGTGGTCAGGTGAGGAACACTGAAGCTTTCTTT	CASSGQVRNTEAFF
TRBV21-1	TRBJ1-5	15	-	-	TGTGCCGGAGAGGCCAGTACTCGTAGCAATCAGCCCCAGCATTTT	CAGEASTRSNQPQHF
TRBV5-6	TRBJ2-1	14	-	-	TGTGCCAGCAGCCCCGGGACACATTACAATGAGCAGTTCTTC	CASSPGTHYNEQFF
TRBV5-1	TRBJ1-2	12	-	-	TGCGCCAGCAGCTTAGACTTCGATGGCTACACCTTC	CASSLDFDGYTF
TRBV7-3	TRBJ2-3	16	-	-	TGTGCCAGCAGCTTCGGGGGAGGAGGTCGCACAGATACGCAGTATTTT	CASSFGGGGRTDTQYF
TRBV28	TRBJ1-5	16	-	-	TGTGCCAGCAGTTTTACAGGGTTGGGGAGCAATCAGCCCCAGCATTTT	CASSFTGLGSNQPQHF
TRBV2	TRBJ1-5	13	-	-	TGTGCCAGCAATCTGGACTCCAATCAGCCCCAGCATTTT	CASNLDSNQPQHF
TRBV29-1	TRBJ2-1	10	-	-	TGCAGCGTTGTAAGGACAGAGCAGTTCTTC	CSVVRTEQFF
TRBV29-1	TRBJ1-1	15	once	TRBD1	TGCAGCGTTCTAATTCTCTCGGACAGGAGCACTGAAGCTTTCTTT	CSVLILSDRSTEAFF
TRBV10-3	TRBJ1-5	14	few	-	TGTGCCATCAGTGACTCGATATTAGATCAGCCCCAGCATTTT	CAISDSILDQPQHF
TRBV6-5	TRBJ2-6	15	-	TRBD2	TGTGCCGCGGGGGAGGATCGGGCTGGGGCCAACGTCCTGACTTTC	CAAGEDRAGANVLTF
TRBV5-6	TRBJ1-5	14	-	TRBD1	TGTGCCAGCAGCTTTGGACAGGGGCGAGGCCCCCAGCATTTT	CASSFGQGRGPQHF
TRBV3-1/TRBV3-2	TRBJ1-2	12	-	-	TGTGCCAGCAGCCCAGGATTCTGGGGCTACACCTTC	CASSPGFWGYTF